This entry lists 5 T cell receptor beta chains sequenced from one sample in a study of monozygotic twins with inflammatory bowel disease. TCRdb re-analyzed the 5' RACE reads; it lists each CDR3 protein once, without DNA. The repertoire table contains approximately 160,000 distinct CDR3 sequences. The sequencing input was blood. These receptors all stem from a human donor with ulcerative colitis or Crohn's disease, or a healthy co-twin of an affected twin (not recorded which).

The chain combines TRBV3-1 with TRBJ1-2; lacking DNA, the TRBD1 call made by TCRdb goes unchecked. The length of the CDR3 is 14 residues. CDR1 and CDR2 from the germline V gene are LGHDT and YNNKEL (reference sequence). The CDR3 is CASSPGQPFFGYTF.

The V gene is TRBV7-2, the J gene TRBJ1-1; the D call from TCRdb, TRBD1, cannot be confirmed without DNA. The germline V gene has CDR1 SGHTA and CDR2 FQGNSA. CDR3 length: 14 amino acids. The CDR3 loop is CASSSLTGDTEAFF.

The chain links TRBV18 to TRBJ1-5; TCRdb outputs TRBD1, but without DNA this stays unchecked. This CDR3 is built from 13 residues. The germline V gene has CDR1 KGHSH and CDR2 LQKENI. The CDR3 sequence: CASSQTGGQPQHF.

This chain uses TRBV18 with TRBJ1-1; TCRdb's D gene call, TRBD1, goes unchecked for lack of DNA. CDR3 length: 15 amino acids. Per the germline V gene, CDR1 is KGHSH and CDR2 is LQKENI. This CDR3 is CASSPLQGRSTEAFF. Variable domain in full (rest from reference TRBV18 and TRBJ1-1): NAGVMQNPRHLVRRRGQEARLRCSPMKGHSHVYWYRQLPEEGLKFMVYLQKENIIDESGMPKERFSAEFPKEGPSILRIQQVVRGDSAAYFCASSPLQGRSTEAFFGQGTRLTVV.

This sequence joins TRBV5-4 and TRBJ2-3; TCRdb calls TRBD1, which cannot be checked without DNA. Germline CDR1 and CDR2: SGHNT and YYREEE (reference sequence). This CDR3 has 18 residues. CDR3 region: CASSSRRKGGSSTDTQYF.